A selection of T cell receptor beta chains follows, all from one sample in a study of T cells in Graves' hyperthyroidism and ophthalmopathy. MiXCR was run by TCRdb on the multiplex PCR reads, yielding one entry per CDR3 protein. The table lists a few hundred thousand distinct CDR3 sequences, 17% of them singletons. Specimen: blood. Receptors originate from a woman between 18 and 29 years old with Graves' ophthalmopathy. Both conserved end residues are part of each CDR3. The D gene is left open where the match is weak. Rows may omit the clone size; those that give it use once, few, many or a size class.

J gene	V gene	clone size	D gene	CDR3 DNA	CDR3 protein
TRBJ1-2	TRBV9	few	TRBD1	TGTGCCAGCAGCGTAGAGGACAGGGGCTACACCTTC	CASSVEDRGYTF
TRBJ1-1	TRBV4-2	NA	NA	TGTGCCAGCAGCCAAGCAGGGCTTGGGGATACTGAAGCTTTCTTT	CASSQAGLGDTEAFF
TRBJ2-7	TRBV11-2	few	NA	TGTGCCAGCAGCTTAGACCCGACAGTTGACTACGAGCAGTACTTC	CASSLDPTVDYEQYF
TRBJ2-7	TRBV12-3/TRBV12-4	many	NA	TGTGCCAGCAGTAAACGTATAGGGGACTGGAAAGATTACGAGCAGTACTTC	CASSKRIGDWKDYEQYF
TRBJ1-1	TRBV20-1	few	NA	TGCAGTGCTAGACTGCGCGGGAACACTGAAGCTTTCTTT	CSARLRGNTEAFF
TRBJ1-1	TRBV4-2	many	TRBD1	TGTGCCAGCAGCCAAGTAGGAAGGGACAGGGGCACTGAAGCTTTCTTT	CASSQVGRDRGTEAFF
TRBJ1-2	TRBV20-1	few	NA	TGCAGTGCTAGTAACAGGGAGAACTATGGCTACACCTTC	CSASNRENYGYTF
TRBJ1-5	TRBV12-3/TRBV12-4	many	TRBD1	TGTGCCAGCAGGGCAGGGGGCCGCCAGCCCCAGCATTTT	CASRAGGRQPQHF
TRBJ1-5	TRBV4-1	few	NA	TGCGCCAGCAGCCAAGGTAGGGCTCAGCCCCAGCATTTT	CASSQGRAQPQHF
TRBJ1-6	TRBV29-1	NA	NA	TGCAGCGTTGCAGGGGTGGACAATTCACCCCTCCACTTT	CSVAGVDNSPLHF
TRBJ2-7	TRBV28	many	NA	TGTGCCAGCAGTTTATTCGGGGGATACACCTACGAGCAGTACTTC	CASSLFGGYTYEQYF
TRBJ2-7	TRBV12-3/TRBV12-4	many	NA	TGTGCCAGCAGTTTAGCGCAGGGTAGGGGCAGCTACGAGCAGTACTTC	CASSLAQGRGSYEQYF
TRBJ2-5	TRBV9	few	NA	TGTGCCAGCAGCGTAGACTCTGGAGAGACCCAGTACTTC	CASSVDSGETQYF
TRBJ1-4	TRBV20-1	few	NA	TGCAGTGCTAGGCCCCCAGTTGACACTAATGAAAAACTGTTTTTT	CSARPPVDTNEKLFF
TRBJ1-3	TRBV7-8	many	NA	TGTGCCAGCAGCGCCCGAGACAGGCCTGGAAACACCATATATTTT	CASSARDRPGNTIYF
TRBJ1-5	TRBV18	NA	NA	TGTGCCGGCTCACCGACGGGGGTGGATTGGCTGAATCAGCCCCAGCATTTT	CAGSPTGVDWLNQPQHF
TRBJ2-5	TRBV28	NA	TRBD1	TGTGCCAGCAGTTTCAGCAGGGGGAAGAAAGAGACCCAGTACTTC	CASSFSRGKKETQYF
TRBJ2-1	TRBV9	NA	TRBD2	TGTGCCAGCAGCGGTGCGACTAGCGGGAGCAATGAGCAGTTCTTC	CASSGATSGSNEQFF
TRBJ1-1	TRBV6-2/TRBV6-3	few	NA	TGTGCCAGCAGTTACTTCACTGAAGCTTTCTTT	CASSYFTEAFF
TRBJ1-2	TRBV29-1	few	TRBD1	TGCAGCGTTGCCCCTGACAGGGGGAGTTTAGGCTACACCTTC	CSVAPDRGSLGYTF
TRBJ1-2	TRBV6-5	many	NA	TGTGCCAGCAGTTATGACATAGGGGGTGACTATGGCTACACCTTC	CASSYDIGGDYGYTF
TRBJ1-1	TRBV28	many	NA	TGTGCCAGCAGGACAACAGCTCTGAACACTGAAGCTTTCTTT	CASRTTALNTEAFF
TRBJ1-1	TRBV9	many	NA	TGTGCCAGCAGCGCAATACAGGACGAAGCTTTCTTT	CASSAIQDEAFF
TRBJ1-1	TRBV27	many	TRBD1	TGTGCCAGCAGTTTTACCCACCAGGGGGGCGCTGAAGCTTTCTTT	CASSFTHQGGAEAFF
TRBJ2-3	TRBV28	many	NA	TGTGCCAGCAGAACGGACAGTCCGGCAGATACGCAGTATTTT	CASRTDSPADTQYF
TRBJ2-1	TRBV7-9	few	NA	TGTGCCAGCAGCTTGAACCAGGCACCTAACGCGTACAATGAGCAGTTCTTC	CASSLNQAPNAYNEQFF
TRBJ2-7	TRBV7-2	many	NA	TGTGCCAGCAGCTTAGCCCACAAGACGGGTGGCGAGCAGTACTTC	CASSLAHKTGGEQYF
TRBJ2-5	TRBV5-8	NA	TRBD1	TGTGCCAGCAACGCGGACAGGGGGCAAGAGACCCAGTACTTC	CASNADRGQETQYF
TRBJ2-3	TRBV30	many	NA	TGTGCCTGGAATCTCGGTCAAGATACGCAGTATTTT	CAWNLGQDTQYF
TRBJ2-1	TRBV9	few	NA	TGTGCCAGCAGCCCCCTACCGTACATAAATGAGCAGTTCTTC	CASSPLPYINEQFF
TRBJ2-3	TRBV7-2	NA	NA	TGTGCCAGCAGCCCCTCTGGTACGCAGTATTTT	CASSPSGTQYF
TRBJ1-5	TRBV7-9	many	NA	TGTGCCAGCAGCTTAGACGGACAAAGCAATCAGCCCCAGCATTTT	CASSLDGQSNQPQHF
TRBJ2-7	TRBV7-8	NA	TRBD2	TGTGCCAGCAGCTCGCGGGGGGCTCCTCCCTACGAGCAGTACTTC	CASSSRGAPPYEQYF
TRBJ1-4	TRBV2	many	NA	TGTGCCAGCAGCTACGAGGGGGGGGGTGAAAAACTGTTTTTT	CASSYEGGGEKLFF
TRBJ2-1	TRBV28	few	TRBD1	TGTGCCAGCAGTCAACTGGGACAGGGGGAACACAATGAGCAGTTCTTC	CASSQLGQGEHNEQFF
TRBJ2-1	TRBV4-3	few	TRBD1	TGCGCCAGCAGCCGCGTTGGACAGGGAGAATACAATGAGCAGTTCTTC	CASSRVGQGEYNEQFF
TRBJ1-2	TRBV2	many	NA	TGTGCCAGCAGTGATTGGAGAGTCTATGGCTACACCTTC	CASSDWRVYGYTF
TRBJ2-1	TRBV7-9	once	TRBD2	TGTGCCAGCAGCCCCCTCGGGGGTGGACTAGCGGGATCAGGGGAGCAGTTCTTC	CASSPLGGGLAGSGEQFF
TRBJ1-5	TRBV20-1	many	TRBD1	TGCAGTGCCACAACAGGGGTCAATCAGCCCCAGCATTTT	CSATTGVNQPQHF
TRBJ2-3	TRBV7-9	many	NA	TGTGCCAGCAGCCCGTTATCGACGGCAGATACGCAGTATTTT	CASSPLSTADTQYF